The 17 T cell receptor beta chains in this list originate from one sample, sequenced in a study of cytomegalovirus exposure and HLA in healthy donors. The PCR ran on 60 Vbeta and 13 Jbeta primers. Data came from immunoSEQ multiplex PCR; TCRdb stores just in-frame clones and leaves some out. Found here are around 170,000 clones, over 70% of them singletons; the top ten hold about 7.7%. Sequencing was done on a sample of PBMCs. These receptors originate from a woman aged 40 to 55 in good health and CMV-seropositive.

The V gene is TRBV7-2, the J gene TRBJ1-1; no clear D. The CDR3 covers 15 residues. CDR1 and CDR2 from the germline V gene are SGHTA and FQGNSA. The V end was cut by 7 bases, the J end by 7 bases, with 22 bases between. Here the CDR3 DNA reads TGTGCCAGCACCTTCGGGAACTCGGTCGGGAGTGAAGCTTTCTTT. This encodes CASTFGNSVGSEAFF.

V and J are TRBV7-9 and TRBJ2-5; TRBD1 agrees at 9 bases. With 2 bases clipped from V and 9 bases from J, the junction kept 16 bases outside the gene matches. CDR1 and CDR2 (germline): SEHNR, FQNEAQ (reference sequence). This CDR3 region has 17 residues. The DNA for the CDR3 is TGTGCCAGCAGCTTAAGTGGGCGGGACAGGGAAGCTCCGGCCCAGTACTTC. It encodes CASSLSGRDREAPAQYF. The variable domain in full, completed from reference TRBV7-9 and TRBJ2-5, reads DTGVSQNPRHKITKRGQNVTFRCDPISEHNRLYWYRQTLGQGPEFLTYFQNEAQLEKSRLLSDRFSAERPKGSFSTLEIQRTEQGDSAMYLCASSLSGRDREAPAQYFGPGTRLLVL.

The chain couples TRBV9 to TRBJ2-3; no definite D call. Germline-derived CDR1 and CDR2 are SGDLS and YYNGEE. Between the trimmed V and J ends, which lost 1 base and 2 bases, there was a span of 8 bases. The length of the CDR3 is 14 residues. CDR3 sequence: CASSVSVLTDTQYF. DNA for the CDR3: TGTGCCAGCAGCGTATCCGTACTCACAGATACGCAGTATTTT.

V is TRBV19 and J is TRBJ2-2; TRBD2 might be the D (6 bases). The V gene's germline CDR1 is LNHDA and CDR2 SQIVND (reference sequence). Trimming pared 5 bases from V and 4 bases from J, leaving 11 bases between. This CDR3 has 14 amino acids. The CDR3 bases are TGTGCCAGTAGTCTGGGGGGACTCACCGGGGAGCTGTTTTTT. It codes for CASSLGGLTGELFF.

The rearrangement uses TRBV11-2 and TRBJ2-5, with TRBD2 as a possible D gene (6 bases). The V end lost 5 bases, the J end lost 5 bases, and 18 bases lay between the germline ends. CDR3 length: 15 residues. Per the germline V gene, CDR1 is SGHAT and CDR2 is FQNNGV. Written as DNA, the CDR3 is TGTGCCAGCAGCCCCCAAGCCGAGGCGGGGGAGACCCAGTACTTC. Residues: CASSPQAEAGETQYF.

This rearrangement joins TRBV6-5 to TRBJ1-2, with D tentatively TRBD1 (5 bases). Per germline, CDR1 MNHEY and CDR2 SVGAGI. Trimming cost V 8 bases and J 4 bases, with 14 bases left between them. The CDR3 spans 13 residues. The CDR3, as DNA: TGTGCCAGCTCCCCCGGGGGTGGCTATGGCTACACCTTC. It encodes CASSPGGGYGYTF.

The chain is built from TRBV30 and TRBJ1-5; D may be TRBD1 (5 bases). V gave up 2 bases and J gave up 5 bases, with 10 bases separating them. The CDR3 extends over 13 amino acids. Germline values: CDR1 GTSNPN, CDR2 SVGIG (reference sequence). Here the CDR3 DNA reads TGTGCCTGGAGTCCAGGGCTTCATCAGCCCCAGCATTTT. It encodes CAWSPGLHQPQHF.

The gene calls are TRBV28 and TRBJ2-2; 8 nucleotides align to TRBD1. The length of the CDR3 is 15 residues. V was pared by 8 bases and J by 6 bases, with 11 bases of the junction left unmatched. Germline V gene sequence: CDR1 MDHEN, CDR2 SYDVKM. CDR3: CASLYGQGKAGELFF. The CDR3 region has the DNA TGTGCCAGCCTCTATGGACAGGGAAAAGCCGGGGAGCTGTTTTTT.

The chain carries TRBV27 and TRBJ2-5; weak D call: TRBD2 (5 bases). Germline CDR1 reads MNHEY; CDR2 reads SMNVEV (reference sequence). V lost 6 bases to trimming and J lost 3 bases, with 11 bases between them. This CDR3 contains 13 residues. The CDR3 reads CASRRRAEETQYF. The DNA of the CDR3 is TGTGCCAGCAGACGGCGGGCTGAAGAGACCCAGTACTTC.

The chain's CDR3 is CASSLEGQGNEKLFF. In nucleotides, the CDR3 is TGCGCCAGCAGCTTGGAGGGACAGGGGAATGAAAAACTGTTTTTT. The chain uses TRBV5-1 and TRBJ1-4, with 10 positions matching TRBD1. Germline V gene data show CDR1 as SGHRS and CDR2 as YFSETQ. There are 15 residues in the CDR3. The V segment lost 0 bases and the J segment 5 bases; nucleotides outside the gene matches: 1.

This clone was counted a few times. The V call is TRBV5-1, the J call TRBJ1-1, with D hard to call. The CDR3 runs 16 residues. Germline CDR1 and CDR2: SGHRS and YFSETQ. Between the trimmed V and J ends, which lost 3 bases and 1 base, there was a span of 16 bases. CDR3 sequence (DNA): TGCGCCAGCAGCTCGCAGACAAGGTTGGCGAACACTGAAGCTTTCTTT. Its translation is CASSSQTRLANTEAFF.

This sequence joins TRBV29-1 and TRBJ2-7; TRBD2 aligns across 9 bases. CDR3 size: 13 residues. V dropped 4 bases and J dropped 2; count of bases not matched to a gene: 3. The germline V gene encodes CDR1 SQVTM and CDR2 ANQGSEA. DNA of the CDR3: TGCAGCGTTGGTAGCGGGGGACCCTACGAGCAGTACTTC. As protein: CSVGSGGPYEQYF.

The count of this clone is one. V and J are TRBV7-2 and TRBJ2-2; the match to TRBD1 covers 8 bases. CDR1 and CDR2 (germline): SGHTA, FQGNSA. The CDR3 is 14 amino acids. With V trimmed by 5 bases and J by 7 bases, 6 bases remained unmatched. The DNA of the CDR3 is TGTGCCAGCAGCCTCAGGGGGCAAAGCGGGGAGCTGTTTTTT. It translates to CASSLRGQSGELFF.

The chain has TRBV10-3 and TRBJ2-6; 7 bases agree with TRBD1. From germline, CDR1 is ENHRY and CDR2 SYGVKD. CDR3 length: 18 amino acids. V gave up 2 bases and J gave up 0 bases; unmatched junction bases: 7. CDR3 in amino acids: CAISEGTAFLSGANVLTF. Here the CDR3 DNA reads TGTGCCATCAGTGAGGGGACAGCCTTCCTCTCTGGGGCCAACGTCCTGACTTTC.

The chain joins TRBV10-2 to TRBJ1-5, with D perhaps matching TRBD1 (5 bases). Germline CDR1 is WSHSY and CDR2 is SAAADI. The V and J ends lost 4 bases and 7 bases respectively, with 17 bases between them. This CDR3 is built from 15 residues. The CDR3 DNA reads TGCGCCAGCAGTGCGGGTCAGGGTTTTTTCCAGCCCCAGCATTTT. This gives the protein CASSAGQGFFQPQHF.

This clone has only a few counts. The chain has TRBV20-1 and TRBJ2-1; D gene unclear. The CDR3 has 10 residues. Trimming took off 6 bases at V and 6 bases at J, with 6 bases between the two ends. CDR1 and CDR2 from the germline V gene are DFQATT and SNEGSKA (reference sequence). Here the CDR3 reads CSAESNEQFF. CDR3 nucleotide sequence: TGCAGTGCCGAGAGCAATGAGCAGTTCTTC.

The rearrangement joins TRBV2 to TRBJ2-4; 9 nucleotides align to TRBD2. Germline CDR1 SNHLY, CDR2 FYNNEI. The CDR3 is 15 amino acids. V trimming: 5 bases; J trimming: 12 bases; junction bases outside the gene matches: 14. The CDR3 spells CASSHSGGMRHSQYF. CDR3 DNA sequence: TGTGCCAGCAGTCACAGCGGGGGGATGAGACACAGTCAGTACTTC.